These 31 T cell receptor beta chains were all obtained from the same sample, sequenced in a study of T cell repertoires in cytomegalovirus infection (dated by TCRdb to about 2019). The treatment or condition tag for this specimen amounts to: in vitro stimulation with specific CMV peptide epitopes to enrich CMV-specific T cells. Instrument used: Illumina HiSeq 1500. Using fastp trimming at Q25 and MiXCR clonotype assembly, TCRdb reanalyzed the public sequencing data and kept in-frame beta chains. When rows share a CDR3 protein, they turn into one entry using the most common DNA and genes. This sample lists about 920,000 distinct CDR3 sequences; approximately 31% were detected once. The ten largest account for over 10% of the sample. Their target antigens are unknown. Sequenced here: cultured CD8+ T cells from PBMCs, sampled from culture after CMV antigen stimulation. These receptor sequences come from a human donor in good health (CMV status not recorded). Some clones in this sample may be carry-over from other donors' samples.

The gene calls are TRBV7-6 and TRBJ1-1; D is perhaps TRBD1 (6 bases). Looked up from germline, CDR1 is SGHVS and CDR2 is FNYEAQ. V lost 6 bases to trimming and J lost 2 bases, with 13 bases between them. CDR3 size: 14 residues. The CDR3 DNA reads as TGTGCCAGCAGGCTGCAGGGGTCCAACACTGAAGCTTTCTTT. This sequence encodes CASRLQGSNTEAFF. Using reference TRBV7-6 and TRBJ1-1 for the parts outside the CDR3, the full variable domain is GAGVSQSPRYKVTKRGQDVALRCDPISGHVSLYWYRQALGQGPEFLTYFNYEAQQDKSGLPNDRFSAERPEGSISTLTIQRTEQRDSAMYRCASRLQGSNTEAFFGQGTRLTVV.

J is TRBJ1-5 and V is TRBV7-8; no clear D gene. Per the germline V gene, CDR1 is SGHVS and CDR2 is FQNEAQ. The CDR3 extends over 15 amino acids. The V end was cut by 2 bases, the J end by 2 bases, with 10 bases between. The CDR3 sequence is CASSLFGEGNQPQHF. In DNA form, the CDR3 reads TGTGCCAGCAGCTTATTCGGGGAGGGCAATCAGCCCCAGCATTTT.

This clonotype was seen more than once but under ten times. The rearrangement uses TRBV12-3 or TRBV12-4 and TRBJ2-2, with a possible D match to TRBD2 (7 bases). The CDR3 loop spans 13 amino acids. The V end was cut by 11 bases, the J end by 4 bases, with 14 bases between. This CDR3 is CAGGGAGTGELFF. CDR3 DNA: TGTGCCGGGGGGGGGGCTGGCACCGGGGAGCTGTTTTTT.

Of note for this clonotype: A much more abundant neighbour one base away suggests this may be a read error. V gene TRBV6-5 combines with J gene TRBJ2-3; maybe TRBD1 (5 bases). The CDR3 extends over 16 amino acids. The V end lost 5 bases, the J end lost 6 bases, and 21 bases lay between the germline ends. Looked up from germline, CDR1 is MNHEY and CDR2 is SVGAGI. The CDR3 nucleotides read TGTGCCAGCAGTCACACTGACAGCTTTTTGACTGATACGCAGTATTTT. Its translation: CASSHTDSFLTDTQYF.

CDR3 nucleotide sequence: TGTGCCAGCAGTTTATCGAAGGGTAGCAATCAGCCCCAGCATTTT. Its protein is CASSLSKGSNQPQHF. The chain has TRBV27 and TRBJ1-5, with D unresolved. Looked up from germline, CDR1 is MNHEY and CDR2 is SMNVEV (reference sequence). This CDR3 has 15 amino acids. The V gene lost 0 bases and the J gene lost 0 bases, with 6 bases spanning the gap.

The genes are TRBV10-2 and TRBJ2-7, with D perhaps matching TRBD2 (6 bases). The CDR3 sequence is 13 residues long. Germline CDR1 and CDR2: WSHSY and SAAADI. Trimming took 6 bases from V and 8 from J, leaving 17 bases between them. CDR3: CASREMGLPQQYF. As DNA, the CDR3 is TGCGCCAGCAGAGAGATGGGACTCCCTCAGCAGTACTTC.

As DNA, the CDR3 is TGCAGTGCTAGAAGCCGACTAGCGGTGTTGACAGATACGCAGTATTTT. Its translation: CSARSRLAVLTDTQYF. This chain joins TRBV20-1 and TRBJ2-3; TRBD2 matches 9 bases. CDR1 is DFQATT, CDR2 SNEGSKA, per germline (reference sequence). CDR3 length: 16 residues. V was clipped by 2 bases and J by 3 bases; unmatched bases: 9.

This clonotype appeared many times. The rearrangement links TRBV6-6 to TRBJ2-5; the match to TRBD1 covers 8 bases. The CDR3 runs to 14 residues. CDR1 and CDR2 (germline): MNHNY, SVGAGI (reference sequence). The V and J ends lost 2 bases and 5 bases, in that order; junction bases with no gene match: 4. In DNA, the CDR3 is TGTGCCAGCAGTTACCAGGGGGCAGGGGAGACCCAGTACTTC. This sequence encodes CASSYQGAGETQYF.

The chain is built from TRBV7-9 and TRBJ2-3; TRBD1 matches at 8 bases. This CDR3 is built from 16 residues. The germline V gene encodes CDR1 SEHNR and CDR2 FQNEAQ (reference sequence). Germline trimming cut 4 bases from V and 4 bases from J; bases unmatched to any gene: 10. CDR3 sequence: CASSSRTGKQADTQYF. The CDR3 DNA sequence: TGTGCCAGCAGCTCCCGGACAGGGAAGCAGGCAGATACGCAGTATTTT.

This clonotype was detected ten times or more. The chain has TRBV7-8 and TRBJ2-5; 7 bases are shared with TRBD1. CDR1 is SGHVS, CDR2 FQNEAQ, per germline. After removal of 4 bases from V and 0 bases from J, the junction contained 14 bases not matched to a gene. This CDR3 spans 18 amino acids. This CDR3 reads CASSSYRGGRTDQETQYF. In nucleotides, the CDR3 is TGTGCCAGCAGCTCCTACAGGGGCGGAAGGACCGACCAAGAGACCCAGTACTTC.

The rearrangement links TRBV25-1 to TRBJ1-2, with TRBD1 matching 7 bases. Unmatched junction bases numbered 12, after V lost 5 bases and J lost 3 bases. The CDR3 runs to 16 residues. From germline, CDR1 is MGHDK and CDR2 SYGVNS. Here the CDR3 reads CASSPSKARGDYGYTF. CDR3 coding DNA: TGTGCCAGCAGTCCATCCAAGGCCAGGGGGGACTATGGCTACACCTTC.

This chain joins TRBV20-1 and TRBJ2-7; D unclear. The V and J ends lost 0 bases and 0 bases respectively, with 6 bases between them. This CDR3 comprises 13 residues. Looked up from germline, CDR1 is DFQATT and CDR2 is SNEGSKA (reference sequence). Written as DNA, the CDR3 is TGCAGTGCTAGAGAACACGGCTCCTACGAGCAGTACTTC. Amino acid sequence: CSAREHGSYEQYF.

This clonotype was observed a few times. The chain couples TRBV12-3 or TRBV12-4 to TRBJ2-3, with TRBD1 as a possible D gene (6 bases). The CDR3 extends over 13 amino acids. V lost 6 bases to trimming and J lost 5 bases, with 12 bases between them. CDR3 region: CASSNTGLDTQYF. In DNA form, the CDR3 reads TGTGCCAGCAGCAATACAGGGTTAGATACGCAGTATTTT.

This clonotype came up many times. This chain joins TRBV12-3 or TRBV12-4 and TRBJ1-1; 7 positions agree with TRBD1. The CDR3 runs 14 residues. V was clipped by 5 bases and J by 5 bases; unmatched bases: 8. The DNA of the CDR3 is TGTGCCAGCAGTCGACAGGGAGGTTGGACTGAAGCTTTCTTT. Translated: CASSRQGGWTEAFF.

The rearrangement joins TRBV2 to TRBJ1-1, with a tentative D call TRBD1 (5 bases). The V end lost 6 bases, the J end lost 10 bases, and 12 bases lay between the germline ends. Germline lookup yields CDR1 SNHLY and CDR2 FYNNEI. This CDR3 has 11 amino acids. The CDR3 region is CASRGQLGAFF. The CDR3 DNA reads as TGTGCCAGCAGGGGGCAGCTAGGAGCTTTCTTT.

This sequence joins TRBV7-9 and TRBJ2-3, with a weak D call TRBD2 (5 bases). CDR3 length: 14 amino acids. Per the germline V gene, CDR1 is SEHNR and CDR2 is FQNEAQ (reference sequence). V lost 5 bases and J 6 bases, leaving 15 bases between the germline ends. This CDR3 reads CASSLLTAGDTQYF. CDR3 coding DNA: TGTGCCAGCAGCCTCCTTACTGCGGGCGATACGCAGTATTTT.

This clonotype was detected a few times. This sequence joins TRBV28 and TRBJ1-6; D is undetermined. Between the trimmed V and J ends, which lost 6 bases and 4 bases, there was a span of 16 bases. The CDR3 covers 16 residues. Germline V gene lookup returns CDR1 MDHEN and CDR2 SYDVKM. The DNA of the CDR3 is TGTGCCAGCAGCTCAAGCGGTACCCTTTATAATTCACCCCTCCACTTT. Amino acid sequence: CASSSSGTLYNSPLHF.

The rearrangement links TRBV5-1 to TRBJ2-3; 8 nucleotides align to TRBD2. V was clipped by 3 bases and J by 6 bases; unmatched bases: 9. The CDR3 extends over 15 amino acids. CDR1 and CDR2 from the germline V gene are SGHRS and YFSETQ. CDR3 sequence reads: CASSSPGLGPDTQYF. The CDR3 bases are TGCGCCAGCAGCTCCCCGGGACTAGGTCCCGATACGCAGTATTTT.

This clonotype was found a few times. This chain's CDR3 is CASSFDWGTGELFF. The CDR3 DNA follows: TGTGCCAGCAGTTTCGACTGGGGCACCGGGGAGCTGTTTTTT. The chain has TRBV12-3 or TRBV12-4 and TRBJ2-2; D is unresolved. The CDR3 totals 14 residues. Trimming stripped 3 bases from V and 4 bases from J, with 9 bases between.

This CDR3 reads CASSSRKTSGGPSTDTQYF. CDR3 sequence (DNA): TGTGCCAGCAGCTCCCGAAAGACTAGCGGGGGGCCCAGCACAGATACGCAGTATTTT. The V call is TRBV9, the J call TRBJ2-3; TRBD2 matches at 13 bases. This CDR3 has 19 amino acids. Trimming at V came to 4 bases and at J to 0 bases, leaving 11 bases not matched to a gene. CDR1 and CDR2 from the germline V gene are SGDLS and YYNGEE. The variable domain in full, with the rest retrieved from reference TRBV9 and TRBJ2-3, is DSGVTQTPKHLITATGQRVTLRCSPRSGDLSVYWYQQSLDQGLQFLIQYYNGEERAKGNILERFSAQQFPDLHSELNLSSLELGDSALYFCASSSRKTSGGPSTDTQYFGPGTRLTVL.

The chain couples TRBV6-6 to TRBJ1-6; TRBD1 matches at 7 bases. After removal of 4 bases from V and 10 bases from J, the junction contained 7 bases not matched to a gene. CDR3 length: 14 amino acids. CDR1 is MNHNY and CDR2 is SVGAGI in the germline V gene (reference sequence). The CDR3 sequence: CASSSRQGGSPLHF. The CDR3 DNA sequence: TGTGCCAGCAGTTCCCGACAGGGAGGGTCACCCCTCCACTTT.

This clonotype was recorded at least ten times. The V and J genes are TRBV7-8 and TRBJ2-7; possible D gene TRBD2, 6 bases. Germline CDR1 is SGHVS and CDR2 is FQNEAQ. Trimming shortened V by 8 bases and J by 6 bases, and 14 bases separated the two germline ends. This CDR3 is 12 amino acids long. The CDR3 DNA follows: TGTGCCAGCGCCCTTAGGGGAGGCGAGCAGTACTTC. This sequence encodes CASALRGGEQYF.

This rearrangement joins TRBV7-9 to TRBJ2-5, with 8 bases matching TRBD2. This CDR3 spans 16 amino acids. Germline loops: CDR1 SEHNR, CDR2 FQNEAQ (reference sequence). J gave up 3 bases and V 1 base, and 7 bases lay outside the gene matches. CDR3 coding DNA: TGTGCCAGCAGCTTAGAACTAGCGGAGGCCAAAGAGACCCAGTACTTC. Amino acid sequence: CASSLELAEAKETQYF. The full variable domain, rest sourced from reference TRBV7-9 and TRBJ2-5, is DTGVSQNPRHKITKRGQNVTFRCDPISEHNRLYWYRQTLGQGPEFLTYFQNEAQLEKSRLLSDRFSAERPKGSFSTLEIQRTEQGDSAMYLCASSLELAEAKETQYFGPGTRLLVL.

This clonotype was found a few times. The DNA is left out, because the CDR3 cannot be placed on it with certainty; the CDR3 is given as TCRdb lists it. The chain links TRBV6-5 to TRBJ1-1. CDR1 is MNHEY, CDR2 SVGAGI, per germline. Termini included, the CDR3 measures 13 amino acids. The CDR3 loop is CASSTSTLTEAFF.

The gene calls are TRBV6-1 and TRBJ1-2; D remains unclear. V gave up 6 bases and J gave up 1 base, with 9 bases separating them. From germline, CDR1 is MNHNS and CDR2 SASEGT. The CDR3 has 13 residues. CDR3 protein: CASSYSINYGYTF. CDR3 nucleotides: TGTGCCAGCAGCTACAGTATTAACTATGGCTACACCTTC.

This chain joins TRBV2 and TRBJ1-6; unclear D gene. Germline assignment: CDR1 SNHLY and CDR2 FYNNEI. The V end was cut by 2 bases, the J end by 3 bases, with 8 bases between. This CDR3 comprises 15 residues. CDR3 bases: TGTGCCAGCAGTGAAACCGGACTCTATAATTCACCCCTCCACTTT. Protein product: CASSETGLYNSPLHF.

The gene calls are TRBV9 and TRBJ1-1; 9 bases are a match to TRBD1. V was pared by 2 bases and J by 4 bases, with 3 bases of the junction left unmatched. The CDR3 loop spans 14 amino acids. Germline V CDR1 and CDR2: SGDLS, YYNGEE. The CDR3 spells CASSVSGQGTEAFF. In DNA form, the CDR3 reads TGTGCCAGCAGCGTTTCGGGACAGGGCACTGAAGCTTTCTTT.

This clonotype has only a few counts. V gene TRBV29-1 combines with J gene TRBJ2-1; 8 bases are shared with TRBD2. CDR1 SQVTM and CDR2 ANQGSEA come from the germline V gene. The V gene end was trimmed by 3 bases and the J gene end by 6 bases; junction bases not matched to a gene: 7. The CDR3 has 14 amino acids. The CDR3 nucleotides read TGCAGCGTTGACCCTGGAGCGGGGGCCAATGAGCAGTTCTTC. It yields the protein CSVDPGAGANEQFF.

The CDR3: CASRSGPPRDNEQFF. The DNA for the CDR3 is TGTGCCAGCAGATCCGGGCCCCCAAGGGACAATGAGCAGTTCTTC. The rearrangement joins TRBV27 to TRBJ2-1; D gene ambiguous. V shed 6 bases and J shed 5 bases, with 17 bases lying between them. The CDR3 is made up of 15 amino acids. Germline V gene sequence: CDR1 MNHEY, CDR2 SMNVEV (reference sequence).

Only one count was recorded for this clonotype. V is TRBV12-3 or TRBV12-4 and J is TRBJ2-5; D gene ambiguous. This CDR3 region has 14 residues. V was shortened by 5 bases and J by 2 bases, with 12 bases between the two germline ends. CDR3 sequence (DNA): TGTGCCAGCAGTGGTAGGCTATTACAAGAGACCCAGTACTTC. Residues: CASSGRLLQETQYF.

This clonotype was seen a single time. The chain employs TRBV4-1 and TRBJ1-2; unclear D gene. Germline lookup yields CDR1 MGHRA and CDR2 YSYEKL. CDR3 length: 15 residues. V shed 4 bases and J shed 3 bases, with 15 bases lying between them. CDR3 coding DNA: TGCGCCAGCAGCCTTGGACTGAGCCAAGACTATGGCTACACCTTC. The encoded protein is CASSLGLSQDYGYTF.